Listed here are 18 T cell receptor beta chains from one sample, sequenced in a study of early T cells in non-severe SARS-CoV-2 infection (TCRdb year 2021). Libraries were made using 5' RACE. For sequencing, a NextSeq 500 was employed. TCRdb ran its own pipeline on the public reads, namely fastp trimming at Q25 and MiXCR clone calling, and kept in-frame beta chains. Records with the same CDR3 protein are collapsed into one entry carrying the most frequent genes and DNA. The sample profile shows roughly 99,000 distinct CDR3 sequences; approximately 12% of them were found once. 6.5% to 8% of the sample comes from the top ten. The specimen was whole blood. The receptors here all came from an adult who was a healthcare worker with PCR-confirmed SARS-CoV-2 infection or an uninfected control (not recorded which).

The chain is built from TRBV2 and TRBJ2-6; 7 positions match TRBD1. Germline loops: CDR1 SNHLY, CDR2 FYNNEI. This CDR3 comprises 17 residues. With V trimmed by 5 bases and J by 0 bases, 7 bases remained unmatched. CDR3 DNA sequence: TGTGCCAGCAGTACTGACAGGGCCTACTCTGGGGCCAACGTCCTGACTTTC. This codes for CASSTDRAYSGANVLTF.

The chain employs TRBV29-1 and TRBJ1-1, with 7 bases aligning to TRBD1. The germline V gene has CDR1 SQVTM and CDR2 ANQGSEA. This CDR3 is 13 amino acids long. Losses at the gene ends were 7 bases for V and 3 bases for J; bases not matched to a gene: 8. The CDR3 coding sequence is TGCAGCGCGAGACAGGGAATGGACACTGAAGCTTTCTTT. This gives the protein CSARQGMDTEAFF.

V gene TRBV4-1 combines with J gene TRBJ1-4, with a tentative D call TRBD1 (5 bases). Germline values: CDR1 MGHRA, CDR2 YSYEKL. V was clipped by 4 bases and J by 6 bases, with 18 bases between them. CDR3 length equals 16 residues. This CDR3 reads CASSPRDQGLDEKLFF. For the CDR3, the DNA is TGCGCCAGCAGCCCCCGGGACCAAGGATTAGATGAAAAACTGTTTTTT.

The table lists this clonotype with many counts. The chain combines TRBV3-1 with TRBJ2-7; 7 bases are shared with TRBD1. V trimming: 0 bases; J trimming: 6 bases; junction bases outside the gene matches: 8. This CDR3 is 15 amino acids long. Germline CDR1 reads LGHDT; CDR2 reads YNNKEL (reference sequence). CDR3 sequence reads: CASSQDLVRGREQYF. CDR3 DNA sequence: TGTGCCAGCAGCCAAGATCTAGTTAGGGGGCGCGAGCAGTACTTC.

This clonotype was recorded a few times. This chain links TRBV2 with TRBJ2-2; 9 bases map to TRBD2. The germline V gene has CDR1 SNHLY and CDR2 FYNNEI. The CDR3 sequence is 16 residues long. V shed 6 bases, J shed 2 bases, and the junction held 7 bases outside the gene matches. This chain's CDR3 is CASSRTSADNTGELFF. In nucleotides, the CDR3 is TGTGCCAGCAGCCGGACTAGCGCCGATAACACCGGGGAGCTGTTTTTT.

J is TRBJ2-1 and V is TRBV12-3 or TRBV12-4; the D call may be TRBD1 or TRBD2 (5 bases each). The CDR3 totals 16 residues. V lost 2 bases, J lost 6 bases, and 17 bases lay in between. Written as DNA, the CDR3 is TGTGCCAGCAGTTTAACCGGGACCTGGTCACCCAATGAGCAGTTCTTC. Protein sequence: CASSLTGTWSPNEQFF.

This clonotype was counted a few times. The V call is TRBV6-5, the J call TRBJ2-3; weak D call: TRBD2 (5 bases). Trimming pared 2 bases from V and 0 bases from J, leaving 9 bases between. The CDR3 covers 15 residues. CDR1 and CDR2 (germline): MNHEY, SVGAGI. CDR3 loop: CASSYRRASTDTQYF. The CDR3 nucleotides read TGTGCCAGCAGTTACCGGCGGGCGAGCACAGATACGCAGTATTTT.

There are many counts of this clonotype. This chain connects TRBV20-1 to TRBJ1-2; D might be TRBD1 (5 bases). Looked up from germline, CDR1 is DFQATT and CDR2 is SNEGSKA (reference sequence). This CDR3 is 14 amino acids long. V was cut by 6 bases and J by 0 bases, with 14 bases left in between. CDR3 nucleotide sequence: TGCAGTGCGGGAAGGGACGGGGCTAACTATGGCTACACCTTC. It is translated as CSAGRDGANYGYTF.

To note about this clonotype: This clone may be a read error of a much larger clone one base away. The chain has TRBV28 and TRBJ2-7; no clear D gene. Trimming left V 5 bases short and J 3 bases short, with 5 bases between. The CDR3 sequence is 11 residues long. Germline values: CDR1 MDHEN, CDR2 SYDVKM. The DNA for the CDR3 is TGTGCCAGCAGTCACGACTACGAGCAGTACTTC. Its translation: CASSHDYEQYF.

As for this clonotype: A much more abundant neighbour one base away suggests this may be a read error. The chain is built from TRBV3-1 and TRBJ1-1; unclear D gene. The CDR3 is made up of 15 amino acids. Germline-derived CDR1 and CDR2 are LGHDT and YNNKEL (reference sequence). The CDR3 protein is CACSQEILGRPEAFF. DNA of the CDR3: TGTGCCTGCAGCCAAGAAATTTTAGGTCGGCCTGAAGCTTTCTTT.

This chain uses TRBV4-3 with TRBJ2-1; 8 bases align to TRBD2. Germline trimming cut 0 bases from V and 2 bases from J; bases unmatched to any gene: 6. The CDR3 runs to 17 residues. CDR1 is LGHNA and CDR2 is YSLEER in the germline V gene. CDR3 DNA: TGCGCCAGCAGCCAAGATTTGGCAGCGGGAGCCTACAATGAGCAGTTCTTC. Protein sequence: CASSQDLAAGAYNEQFF.

The chain uses TRBV19 and TRBJ2-7; 8 nucleotides line up with TRBD1. Germline V CDR1 and CDR2: LNHDA, SQIVND (reference sequence). Trimming removed 7 bases from V and 5 bases from J; junction bases left unmatched: 7. The CDR3 consists of 13 residues. DNA for the CDR3: TGTGCCAGTAAAAATCAGGGGGCCCACGAGCAGTACTTC. Translating it yields CASKNQGAHEQYF. Using reference TRBV19 and TRBJ2-7 for the parts outside the CDR3, the full variable domain is DGGITQSPKYLFRKEGQNVTLSCEQNLNHDAMYWYRQDPGQGLRLIYYSQIVNDFQKGDIAEGYSVSREKKESFPLTVTSAQKNPTAFYLCASKNQGAHEQYFGPGTRLTVT.

This chain joins TRBV3-1 and TRBJ2-3, with a weak D call TRBD2 (6 bases). Trimming took off 4 bases at V and 3 bases at J, with 11 bases between the two ends. Germline V gene sequence: CDR1 LGHDT, CDR2 YNNKEL (reference sequence). This CDR3 contains 14 residues. DNA of the CDR3: TGTGCCAGCAGCCTGGGACTGGAAACAGATACGCAGTATTTT. Encoded protein: CASSLGLETDTQYF.

This clonotype was picked up a small number of times. The gene calls are TRBV7-9 and TRBJ2-1, with 9 nucleotides matching TRBD1. V shed 6 bases, J shed 1 base, and the junction held 10 bases outside the gene matches. CDR1 is SEHNR, CDR2 FQNEAQ, per germline (reference sequence). This CDR3 contains 17 residues. This CDR3 is CASRGNAGQGSYNEQFF. For the CDR3, the DNA is TGTGCCAGCAGAGGTAACGCGGGACAGGGTTCCTACAATGAGCAGTTCTTC.

The table lists this clonotype with many counts. V is TRBV7-6 and J is TRBJ2-7; TRBD2 matches at 15 bases. Trimming cost V 4 bases and J 4 bases; bases outside gene matches: 8. Germline CDR1 SGHVS, CDR2 FNYEAQ. The CDR3 runs 17 residues. The CDR3 DNA is TGTGCCAGCAGCTCTAGGACTAGCGGGAGGGCCGTATACGAGCAGTACTTC. The encoded protein is CASSSRTSGRAVYEQYF.

CDR3 in amino acids: CASSPTGGQKLFF. CDR3 nucleotides: TGTGCCAGCAGTCCTACTGGGGGACAAAAACTGTTTTTT. The V and J genes are TRBV6-5 and TRBJ1-4, with D possibly matching TRBD1 (5 bases). This CDR3 comprises 13 residues. Between the trimmed V and J ends, which lost 5 bases and 9 bases, there was a span of 13 bases. Germline V CDR1 and CDR2: MNHEY, SVGAGI.

This clonotype was seen ten or more times. V usage is TRBV21-1 and J usage is TRBJ1-2. TRBV21-1 is described as a pseudogene. This CDR3 is 12 amino acids long. CDR3 DNA sequence: TGTGCCAGCAGGATGAGAAATGTGGGCTACACCTTC. Translation: CASRMRNVGYTF.

There are a few counts of this clonotype. J is TRBJ1-2 and V is TRBV20-1, with 11 bases fitting TRBD1. The length of the CDR3 is 14 residues. The germline V gene encodes CDR1 DFQATT and CDR2 SNEGSKA (reference sequence). Trimming at V came to 6 bases and at J to 8 bases, leaving 11 bases not matched to a gene. The DNA for the CDR3 is TGCAGTGCCAGCGAAGGACAGGGGGCTTTCGGCTACACCTTC. Translating it yields CSASEGQGAFGYTF.